This is a list of T cell receptor beta chains from one sample in a study of shared clonotypes between healthy human individuals. Assay: immunoSEQ multiplex PCR; the TCRdb copy retains only in-frame clones and omits some. This table holds 2 million to 3 million clones, more than 85% found once. The sample consisted of naive CD4+ T cells from PBMCs. The receptors come from a man between 18 and 29 years old in good health. Some clones in this sample may be carry-over from other donors' samples. Each CDR3 is given with its conserved first and last residue. The order of the fields is J gene, D gene, clone size, V gene, CDR3 protein, CDR3 DNA. A D gene is named only where the DNA matches it firmly. Size values are once, few and many counts, or a class for expanded clones, and some rows have none.

>TRBJ2-1|TRBD2|NA|TRBV25-1
CASRLAGGPNEQFF
TGTGCCAGCAGACTAGCGGGAGGACCCAATGAGCAGTTCTTC
>TRBJ1-2|NA|NA|TRBV2
CASSQTWGPNYGYTF
TGTGCCAGCAGCCAAACGTGGGGACCAAACTATGGCTACACCTTC
>TRBJ2-3|TRBD1|NA|TRBV2
CASSDRGRQDTQYF
TGTGCCAGCAGCGACAGGGGGAGGCAAGATACGCAGTATTTT
>TRBJ1-2|NA|NA|TRBV5-5
CASSFYTQTPYGYTF
TGTGCCAGCAGCTTCTATACCCAGACGCCCTATGGCTACACCTTC
>TRBJ1-2|NA|NA|TRBV7-3
CASSPDGNYGYTF
TGTGCCAGCAGCCCGGACGGCAACTATGGCTACACCTTC
>TRBJ1-1|NA|NA|TRBV5-1
CASSPRGGLEAFF
TGCGCCAGCAGCCCCCGCGGGGGGTTGGAAGCTTTCTTT
>TRBJ2-7|NA|NA|TRBV5-6
CASSSGIYEQYF
TGTGCCAGCAGCTCCGGGATCTACGAGCAGTACTTC
>TRBJ1-2|TRBD1|NA|TRBV28
CASRLPGQYGYTF
TGTGCCAGCAGGTTACCGGGACAGTATGGCTACACCTTC
>TRBJ1-1|NA|NA|TRBV4-2
CASCRDVSSYTEAFF
TGTGCCAGCTGCCGAGACGTATCGTCCTACACTGAAGCTTTCTTT
>TRBJ1-5|NA|NA|TRBV27
CASSLVPGSSNQPQHF
TGTGCCAGCAGTTTAGTTCCAGGGTCTAGCAATCAGCCCCAGCATTTT
>TRBJ2-5|TRBD2|NA|TRBV6-6
CASKGGVQETQYF
TGTGCCAGCAAGGGAGGGGTCCAAGAGACCCAGTACTTC
>TRBJ2-7|NA|NA|TRBV5-1
CASSLAFTANEQYF
TGCGCCAGCAGCTTGGCTTTCACGGCCAACGAGCAGTACTTC
>TRBJ2-1|TRBD2|NA|TRBV7-3
CASILRAGGMYNEQFF
TGTGCCAGCATATTAAGGGCGGGAGGGATGTACAATGAGCAGTTCTTC
>TRBJ2-3|NA|NA|TRBV9
CASSVDPRPDTQYF
TGTGCCAGCAGCGTAGACCCTCGACCGGATACGCAGTATTTT
>TRBJ2-7|NA|NA|TRBV29-1
CSAERAGFLYEQYF
TGCAGCGCTGAGAGAGCGGGCTTTCTCTACGAGCAGTACTTC
>TRBJ2-2|NA|NA|TRBV11-1
CASSIDLTGELFF
TGTGCCAGCAGTATAGACCTCACCGGGGAGCTGTTTTTT
>TRBJ1-2|NA|NA|TRBV29-1
CSVEAGSGSYGYTF
TGCAGCGTTGAAGCGGGGTCAGGGTCCTATGGCTACACCTTC
>TRBJ1-1|NA|NA|TRBV28
CASTPTSEIQAFF
TGTGCCAGCACCCCAACCTCAGAGATTCAAGCTTTCTTT
>TRBJ2-5|NA|NA|TRBV23-1
CASSQMFRQEQETQYF
TGCGCCAGCAGTCAAATGTTCCGGCAGGAGCAAGAGACCCAGTACTTC
>TRBJ2-7|NA|NA|TRBV15
CAGTPAYEQYF
TGTGCTGGGACGCCTGCCTACGAGCAGTACTTC
>TRBJ1-2|NA|NA|TRBV6-1
CASSARLDRGYTF
TGTGCCAGCAGTGCCCGACTTGATCGGGGCTACACCTTC
>TRBJ1-1|NA|few|TRBV2
CASLGGVEAFF
TGTGCCAGCCTCGGAGGGGTTGAAGCTTTCTTT
>TRBJ2-1|TRBD2|NA|TRBV28
CASRPGGRQYNEQFF
TGTGCCAGCAGACCGGGCGGGAGGCAATACAATGAGCAGTTCTTC
>TRBJ1-3|NA|NA|TRBV2
CASRKGTVGNTIYF
TGTGCCAGCAGGAAGGGGACTGTTGGAAACACCATATATTTT
>TRBJ2-7|TRBD2|NA|TRBV14
CASSQDSAGTRRSEQYF
TGTGCCAGCAGCCAAGACTCTGCCGGGACTAGACGTAGCGAGCAGTACTTC
>TRBJ1-2|TRBD1|NA|TRBV7-2
CASSLGQGHYGYTF
TGTGCCAGCAGCTTAGGACAGGGTCACTATGGCTACACCTTC
>TRBJ1-1|NA|few|TRBV7-9
CASRVEGWGEAFF
TGTGCCAGCAGAGTGGAGGGGTGGGGTGAAGCTTTCTTT
>TRBJ1-1|NA|NA|TRBV21-1
CASSMKNGTGYNMNTEAFF
TGTGCCAGCAGCATGAAAAACGGGACAGGATATAATATGAACACTGAAGCTTTCTTT
>TRBJ2-7|TRBD2|NA|TRBV5-1
CASSFLAGDPSSYEQYF
TGCGCCAGCAGCTTTCTAGCGGGAGATCCCAGCTCCTACGAGCAGTACTTC
>TRBJ2-3|TRBD2|NA|TRBV7-3
CASSLTGPGTSGSTDTQYF
TGTGCCAGCAGCTTAACGGGCCCAGGGACTAGCGGTAGCACAGATACGCAGTATTTT
>TRBJ1-2|TRBD1|NA|TRBV19
CASRSTGGYGYTF
TGTGCCAGTAGATCGACAGGGGGCTATGGCTACACCTTC
>TRBJ2-2|NA|NA|TRBV27
CASSFFGSGMDGELFF
TGTGCCAGCAGTTTTTTCGGGTCGGGAATGGACGGGGAGCTGTTTTTT
>TRBJ2-6|NA|NA|TRBV6-6
CASSRAHSGANVLTF
TGTGCCAGCAGTAGGGCCCACTCTGGGGCCAACGTCCTGACTTTC
>TRBJ1-2|NA|NA|TRBV7-9
CASSLPALGYGYTF
TGTGCCAGCAGCTTACCCGCGCTTGGTTATGGCTACACCTTC